This is a list of T cell receptor beta chains from one sample in a study of blood T cell repertoires in COVID-19. Sequencing was performed with immunoSEQ multiplex PCR; in TCRdb, only in-frame clones are kept and a portion is missing. The table has some 340,000 clones, around four fifths seen once. Sequencing was performed on peripheral blood. These receptors originate from a young man with active or convalescent COVID-19. Both conserved end residues are trimmed from each CDR3.

TRBV4-1 | ASSRMGLAGGGETQY
TRBV10-3 | AISEPTGARLDEQF
TRBV11-2 | ASSRGPRAGGSEKQY
TRBV6-2/TRBV6-3 | ASSYGQGEAF
TRBV28 | ASSFLQGTDTQY
TRBV6-2/TRBV6-3 | ASSYDDTDNEQF
TRBV3-1/TRBV3-2 | ASTTSGRMYEQY
TRBV11-2 | ASSFLLGGNRAGELF
TRBV7-2 | ASSLNGLAGEWGETQY
TRBV19 | ASSFQDRGNTEAF
TRBV6-2/TRBV6-3 | ASSSSGLSEKLF
TRBV6-5 | ASTFSYNEQF
TRBV24-1 | ATSDLRGNEQF
TRBV12-3/TRBV12-4 | ASSSDSQGTQY
TRBV11-2 | ASSLDSRTSRDTQY
TRBV7-2 | ASSLGTRGGYT
TRBV2 | ASSEVVALTEQF
TRBV7-3 | ASSQDGGSSYNEQF
TRBV30 | AWSMGLAGENEQF
TRBV24-1 | ATSDWGLAGETEQF
TRBV28 | ASSFSLEQY
TRBV12-5 | ASGPRDSPYNEQF
TRBV19 | ASTLPSEKLF
TRBV7-6 | ASSKRIAGGYEQY
TRBV19 | ASSIAGGTEAF
TRBV29-1 | SEQGAWSTEAF
TRBV6-5 | ASSRDVGGYT
TRBV11-2 | ASSFRSGGNTIY
TRBV10-3 | AISPGGFVVF
TRBV9 | ASSVEGQGRLY
TRBV25-1 | ASSGVRGYTGELF
TRBV7-9 | ASSRGEKLF
TRBV6-5 | ASSYSPSGSRETQY
TRBV29-1 | SVAVAGASYEQY
TRBV9 | ASSGQASYEQY
TRBV7-2 | ASSLGASNEQF
TRBV6-5 | ASSSVTAAYEQY
TRBV7-3 | ASSLFYGLGNTIY
TRBV10-3 | AIRASEGNEQF
TRBV5-1 | ASSLDRKLTDTQY
TRBV10-3 | AISEGGTYT
TRBV28 | ASSPPLSANTIY
TRBV20-1 | SASTGENTGELF
TRBV12-3/TRBV12-4 | ASSPDSGRKLF
TRBV10-1 | ADQRGGGNQPQH